What follows are 9 T cell receptor beta chains derived from one specimen sequenced in a study of T cells in Graves' hyperthyroidism and ophthalmopathy. Template material for amplifying TCR beta CDR3 regions consisted of RNA transcripts. First-round RT-PCR with HTBI primers amplified the TCR CDR3 region. TCRdb re-analysed the multiplex PCR reads in MiXCR, keeping a single row per CDR3 protein. In the table there are almost 500,000 distinct CDR3 sequences, approximately 23% of which are singletons. Sequencing input: blood. The receptor source for this set is a woman in her seventies with Graves' ophthalmopathy.

The chain recombines TRBV20-1 with TRBJ2-7, with 11 bases lining up with TRBD2. Germline loops: CDR1 DFQATT, CDR2 SNEGSKA (reference sequence). The trim removed 7 bases at V and 3 bases at J, leaving 5 bases unmatched. The CDR3 has 13 amino acids. The CDR3 sequence: CSGTGTSGYEQYF. The CDR3 DNA is TGCAGTGGAACTGGGACTAGCGGCTACGAGCAGTACTTC.

This clonotype occurred many times. The chain joins TRBV28 to TRBJ1-4; 10 bases match TRBD1. CDR1 is MDHEN, CDR2 SYDVKM, per germline. This CDR3 spans 21 amino acids. Trimming removed 3 bases from V and 3 bases from J; junction bases left unmatched: 19. The DNA for the CDR3 is TGTGCCAGCAGTTTCACTTTTCAACGGCGGGACAGGGGTCCTCCTAATGAAAAACTGTTTTTT. Residues: CASSFTFQRRDRGPPNEKLFF.

This clonotype was seen at least ten times. This chain links TRBV5-1 with TRBJ2-7; 8 bases map to TRBD1. This CDR3 is built from 13 residues. CDR1 and CDR2 (germline): SGHRS, YFSETQ. J was trimmed by 4 bases and V by 2 bases; bases with no gene match: 2. CDR3 region: CASSFHRGYEQYF. CDR3 bases: TGCGCCAGCAGCTTTCACAGGGGGTACGAGCAGTACTTC.

This clonotype was detected a few times. The rearrangement uses TRBV7-9 and TRBJ2-2; 7 positions match TRBD2. Looked up from germline, CDR1 is SEHNR and CDR2 is FQNEAQ (reference sequence). V lost 5 bases to trimming and J lost 4 bases; unmatched junction nucleotides: 13. There are 17 residues in the CDR3. DNA of the CDR3: TGTGCCAGCAGCCTCAGAGGGGCGGGAGATAGCACCGGGGAGCTGTTTTTT. Amino acid sequence: CASSLRGAGDSTGELFF.

This clonotype was detected ten times or more. The rearrangement uses TRBV2 and TRBJ2-2; 9 nucleotides agree with TRBD2. CDR3 length: 15 residues. V lost 6 bases to trimming and J lost 5 bases; unmatched junction nucleotides: 7. From germline, CDR1 is SNHLY and CDR2 FYNNEI. In DNA, the CDR3 is TGTGCCAGCAGACCGACTAGCGGAACAACCGGGGAGCTGTTTTTT. It yields the protein CASRPTSGTTGELFF.

The chain uses TRBV5-4 and TRBJ2-3; the D is unclear. In germline, CDR1 is SGHNT, CDR2 YYREEE (reference sequence). V was shortened by 5 bases and J by 4 bases, with 14 bases between the two germline ends. The CDR3 runs 14 residues. CDR3 protein: CASRALEYSDTQYF. CDR3 nucleotide sequence: TGTGCCAGCAGGGCATTGGAGTATTCAGATACGCAGTATTTT.

The table lists this clonotype with many counts. The chain's CDR3 is CASSFATEQFF. For the CDR3, the DNA is TGTGCCAGCAGTTTCGCGACAGAGCAGTTCTTC. The chain links TRBV28 to TRBJ2-1; D unclear. Germline CDR1 reads MDHEN; CDR2 reads SYDVKM. The V gene lost 3 bases and the J gene lost 10 bases, with 7 bases spanning the gap. This CDR3 has 11 residues.

This clonotype was seen ten or more times. The chain carries TRBV20-1 and TRBJ2-5; perhaps D is TRBD1 or TRBD2 (6 bases each). CDR1 and CDR2 (germline): DFQATT, SNEGSKA (reference sequence). V was trimmed by 3 bases and J by 1 base, leaving 9 bases between them. The CDR3 has 13 amino acids. The CDR3 coding sequence is TGCAGTGCTAGCGGGGGCGCCCAAGAGACCCAGTACTTC. Its translation: CSASGGAQETQYF.

This clonotype has at least ten counts. CDR3 DNA: TGTGCCAGCAGGCGACAGGGGGTTAACACTGAAGCTTTCTTT. It codes for CASRRQGVNTEAFF. V is TRBV6-1 and J is TRBJ1-1, with TRBD1 matching 9 bases. Germline assignment: CDR1 MNHNS and CDR2 SASEGT. Trimming cost V 6 bases and J 2 bases; bases outside gene matches: 4. This CDR3 contains 14 residues.